The 26 T cell receptor beta chains below were found in one sample sequenced in a study of blood T cell repertoires in COVID-19. This table comes from immunoSEQ multiplex PCR, and its TCRdb copy is limited to in-frame clones, with some not included. Of about 40,000 clones listed, over 80% are singletons. Source material: peripheral blood. The receptors shown here come from a woman in her twenties or thirties in a cohort sampled during active COVID-19.

The chain joins TRBV29-1 to TRBJ2-7, with 10 bases fitting TRBD1. V lost 6 bases to trimming and J lost 4 bases; unmatched junction nucleotides: 6. Germline values: CDR1 SQVTM, CDR2 ANQGSEA. This CDR3 is 13 amino acids long. Here the CDR3 reads CSVGQGSFYEQYF. The CDR3 region has the DNA TGCAGCGTGGGACAGGGGAGTTTTTACGAGCAGTACTTC.

The V call is TRBV27, the J call TRBJ2-3, with a weak D call TRBD2 (5 bases). CDR1 MNHEY and CDR2 SMNVEV come from the germline V gene (reference sequence). The V end lost 5 bases, the J end lost 6 bases, and 15 bases lay between the germline ends. The CDR3 loop spans 14 amino acids. As DNA, the CDR3 is TGTGCCAGCAGTACCCAGGACTCGTGGGATACGCAGTATTTT. It specifies CASSTQDSWDTQYF.

The genes are TRBV6-5 and TRBJ2-1, with D maybe TRBD1 (6 bases). This CDR3 is 15 amino acids long. Germline loops: CDR1 MNHEY, CDR2 SVGAGI. The V gene lost 4 bases and the J gene lost 5 bases, with 15 bases spanning the gap. The CDR3 DNA is TGTGCCAGCAGTTCCCCGGGCAGGGGTAACAATGAGCAGTTCTTC. This translates into CASSSPGRGNNEQFF.

V is TRBV11-1 and J is TRBJ1-1; 9 positions agree with TRBD1. J gave up 1 base and V 4 bases, and 4 bases lay outside the gene matches. Per germline, CDR1 SGHAT and CDR2 FQDESV (reference sequence). This CDR3 is built from 15 residues. The CDR3 reads CASSYTGGRNTEAFF. The CDR3 DNA reads as TGTGCCAGCAGCTATACAGGGGGCCGGAACACTGAAGCTTTCTTT.

This chain uses TRBV5-4 with TRBJ2-6, with 10 bases that match TRBD1. CDR1 and CDR2 from the germline V gene are SGHNT and YYREEE (reference sequence). The length of the CDR3 is 20 residues. The J segment lost 0 bases and the V segment lost 1 base, leaving 10 bases of the junction unmatched. CDR3 region: CASSLPLPRDRGSGANVLTF. The CDR3 nucleotides are TGTGCCAGCAGCTTGCCTCTTCCCCGGGACAGGGGCTCTGGGGCCAACGTCCTGACTTTC. Complete variable domain (other parts from reference TRBV5-4 and TRBJ2-6): ETGVTQSPTHLIKTRGQQVTLRCSSQSGHNTVSWYQQALGQGPQFIFQYYREEENGRGNFPPRFSGLQFPNYSSELNVNALELDDSALYLCASSLPLPRDRGSGANVLTFGAGSRLTVL.

The chain carries TRBV5-1 and TRBJ2-1; 9 nucleotides match TRBD1. Trimming cost V 3 bases and J 7 bases; bases outside gene matches: 8. The germline gives CDR1 SGHRS, CDR2 YFSETQ. CDR3 size: 15 residues. CDR3 coding DNA: TGCGCCAGCAGCTCTAGGACAGGGGATGGTAATGAGCAGTTCTTC. This codes for CASSSRTGDGNEQFF.

The rearrangement uses TRBV29-1 and TRBJ2-7; 8 positions agree with TRBD1. This CDR3 spans 13 amino acids. The trim removed 4 bases at V and 6 bases at J, leaving 8 bases unmatched. Per germline, CDR1 SQVTM and CDR2 ANQGSEA. The CDR3 sequence is CSVGTGKRGEQYF. The DNA for the CDR3 is TGCAGCGTTGGGACAGGGAAAAGAGGCGAGCAGTACTTC.

This chain uses TRBV13 with TRBJ1-4; D is unclear. Germline values: CDR1 PRHDT, CDR2 FYEKMQ (reference sequence). The CDR3 length is 17 residues. Trimming took 4 bases from V and 7 from J, leaving 22 bases between them. The CDR3 protein is CASSSGVGWGGGEKLFF. CDR3 nucleotide sequence: TGTGCCAGCAGCTCGGGCGTTGGGTGGGGAGGCGGTGAAAAACTGTTTTTT.

This sequence joins TRBV7-9 and TRBJ1-1, with 7 bases matching TRBD1. The J segment lost 4 bases and the V segment lost 4 bases, leaving 12 bases of the junction unmatched. Germline CDR1 SEHNR, CDR2 FQNEAQ (reference sequence). CDR3 length: 16 amino acids. The CDR3 protein is CASSSDRAAGGTEAFF. The CDR3, as DNA: TGTGCCAGCAGCTCCGACAGGGCCGCTGGGGGCACTGAAGCTTTCTTT. The entire variable domain, with the rest obtained from reference TRBV7-9 and TRBJ1-1, is as follows: DTGVSQNPRHKITKRGQNVTFRCDPISEHNRLYWYRQTLGQGPEFLTYFQNEAQLEKSRLLSDRFSAERPKGSFSTLEIQRTEQGDSAMYLCASSSDRAAGGTEAFFGQGTRLTVV.

The rearrangement uses TRBV6-5 and TRBJ2-3; tentative D call: TRBD2 (6 bases). There are 15 residues in the CDR3. V was shortened by 6 bases and J by 0 bases, with 13 bases between the two germline ends. Per germline, CDR1 MNHEY and CDR2 SVGAGI. CDR3 in DNA: TGTGCCAGCAGCTCCCCGACTAGTAGCACAGATACGCAGTATTTT. Translated: CASSSPTSSTDTQYF.

The chain recombines TRBV5-1 with TRBJ2-1; 11 nucleotides agree with TRBD2. With V trimmed by 0 bases and J by 0 bases, 2 bases remained unmatched. There are 17 residues in the CDR3. The germline gives CDR1 SGHRS, CDR2 YFSETQ. The CDR3 DNA reads TGCGCCAGCAGCTTGGCCACTAGCGGGAGCTCCTACAATGAGCAGTTCTTC. This encodes CASSLATSGSSYNEQFF.

The rearrangement links TRBV5-4 to TRBJ2-5, with D hard to call. Germline V gene data show CDR1 as SGHNT and CDR2 as YYREEE (reference sequence). This CDR3 is built from 13 residues. V shed 0 bases and J shed 5 bases, with 8 bases lying between them. As DNA, the CDR3 is TGTGCCAGCAGCTTGGGGCTTCGCGAGACCCAGTACTTC. This translates into CASSLGLRETQYF.

This chain connects TRBV6-5 to TRBJ2-1; TRBD2 matches at 13 bases. The germline CDR1 and CDR2 sequences are MNHEY and SVGAGI. J gave up 8 bases and V 8 bases, and 0 bases lay outside the gene matches. This CDR3 is 12 amino acids long. CDR3 coding DNA: TGTGCCAGCGGGACTAGCGGGGATGAGCAGTTCTTC. This encodes CASGTSGDEQFF.

This clone showed up just once. The V and J genes are TRBV15 and TRBJ2-1; the D is unclear. The CDR3 consists of 13 residues. Germline lookup yields CDR1 LNHNV and CDR2 YYDKDF (reference sequence). Trimming removed 8 bases from V and 3 bases from J, with 11 bases in between. The CDR3 loop reads CATSSGSYNEQFF. The CDR3 DNA reads as TGTGCCACCTCTTCTGGCAGCTACAATGAGCAGTTCTTC.

The rearrangement uses TRBV5-4 and TRBJ1-2, with TRBD1 matching 11 bases. The CDR3 loop spans 15 amino acids. Germline CDR1 and CDR2: SGHNT and YYREEE (reference sequence). Trimming cost V 2 bases and J 8 bases; bases outside gene matches: 8. The CDR3 reads CASSFPGQGGRGYTF. The CDR3 nucleotides read TGTGCCAGCAGCTTCCCGGGACAGGGGGGAAGAGGCTACACCTTC.

V is TRBV7-3 and J is TRBJ2-1; 13 bases agree with TRBD2. The CDR3 length is 17 residues. The germline CDR1 and CDR2 sequences are SGHTA and FQGTGA. Unmatched junction bases numbered 7, after V lost 5 bases and J lost 3 bases. The CDR3 DNA follows: TGTGCCAGCAGCGTGGGACTAGCGGGAATGGGCTACAATGAGCAGTTCTTC. The encoded protein is CASSVGLAGMGYNEQFF.

This chain joins TRBV5-5 and TRBJ1-5; 8 bases agree with TRBD1. With 4 bases clipped from V and 7 bases from J, the junction kept 10 bases outside the gene matches. Germline CDR1 is SGHKS and CDR2 is YYEKEE (reference sequence). This CDR3 is built from 15 residues. In DNA, the CDR3 is TGTGCCAGCAGCGTAGGACAGGGACTTTCCCAGCCCCAGCATTTT. This translates into CASSVGQGLSQPQHF.

The chain employs TRBV28 and TRBJ1-6; 8 nucleotides align to TRBD1. This CDR3 has 16 amino acids. Germline assignment: CDR1 MDHEN and CDR2 SYDVKM. The J segment lost 5 bases and the V segment lost 5 bases, leaving 8 bases of the junction unmatched. The CDR3 reads CASSPLGQANNSPLHF. The CDR3 DNA reads TGTGCCAGCAGTCCCCTGGGACAGGCGAATAATTCACCCCTCCACTTT.

The rearrangement joins TRBV7-3 to TRBJ2-1; D remains unclear. CDR1 SGHTA and CDR2 FQGTGA come from the germline V gene. Trimming took 4 bases from V and 4 from J, leaving 11 bases between them. CDR3 length equals 14 residues. CDR3 sequence (DNA): TGTGCCAGCAGCTGGGCCCCCCCTTACAATGAGCAGTTCTTC. Amino acid sequence: CASSWAPPYNEQFF. The complete variable domain, with remaining parts taken from reference TRBV7-3 and TRBJ2-1, reads GAGVSQTPSNKVTEKGKYVELRCDPISGHTALYWYRQSLGQGPEFLIYFQGTGAADDSGLPNDRFFAVRPEGSVSTLKIQRTERGDSAVYLCASSWAPPYNEQFFGPGTRLTVL.

The rearrangement links TRBV7-2 to TRBJ1-1; no clear D gene. Trimming took 2 bases from V and 7 from J, leaving 14 bases between them. The V gene's germline CDR1 is SGHTA and CDR2 FQGNSA. This CDR3 has 14 amino acids. This CDR3 is CASSLFSARGEAFF. Here the CDR3 DNA reads TGTGCCAGCAGCTTATTTTCAGCGCGGGGTGAAGCTTTCTTT. The full variable domain, completed using reference TRBV7-2 and TRBJ1-1, is GAGVSQSPSNKVTEKGKDVELRCDPISGHTALYWYRQSLGQGLEFLIYFQGNSAPDKSGLPSDRFSAERTGGSVSTLTIQRTQQEDSAVYLCASSLFSARGEAFFGQGTRLTVV.

In its sample, this clone was seen a few times. The chain recombines TRBV4-2 with TRBJ1-3; TRBD1 agrees at 9 bases. With V trimmed by 0 bases and J by 11 bases, 11 bases remained unmatched. The CDR3 consists of 16 residues. Germline V gene lookup returns CDR1 LGHNA and CDR2 YNFKEQ. The CDR3 reads CASSQDKTGGRKPIYF. The DNA of the CDR3 is TGTGCCAGCAGCCAAGATAAGACAGGGGGTCGCAAACCCATATATTTT.

This rearrangement joins TRBV7-9 to TRBJ1-1; no clear D gene. This CDR3 is 11 amino acids long. Germline V gene data show CDR1 as SEHNR and CDR2 as FQNEAQ (reference sequence). V lost 3 bases to trimming and J lost 7 bases, with 6 bases between them. The CDR3 region has the DNA TGTGCCAGCAGCTTCCAGCGTGAAGCTTTCTTT. This sequence encodes CASSFQREAFF.

The V call is TRBV28, the J call TRBJ2-5; no clear D. The length of the CDR3 is 13 residues. Trimming left V 5 bases short and J 7 bases short, with 14 bases between. The germline CDR1 and CDR2 sequences are MDHEN and SYDVKM. Here the CDR3 DNA reads TGTGCCAGCAGTCTCTCCGAGGCTGTGACCCAGTACTTC. This sequence encodes CASSLSEAVTQYF.

This chain uses TRBV10-3 with TRBJ1-1; D call uncertain. The V and J ends lost 3 bases and 2 bases respectively, with 4 bases between them. This CDR3 is 12 amino acids long. Germline lookup yields CDR1 ENHRY and CDR2 SYGVKD. The CDR3 nucleotides read TGTGCCATCAGTGACAGAAACACTGAAGCTTTCTTT. Residues: CAISDRNTEAFF.

The chain has TRBV6-6 and TRBJ2-7; D possibly corresponds to TRBD1 (5 bases). CDR3 length equals 13 residues. Trimming cost V 7 bases and J 0 bases, with 10 bases left between them. CDR1 and CDR2 from the germline V gene are MNHNY and SVGAGI (reference sequence). Here the CDR3 DNA reads TGTGCCAGCATCAAAGACAGCTCCTACGAGCAGTACTTC. The encoded protein is CASIKDSSYEQYF.

The CDR3 spells CSVAQGGSNQPQHF. The CDR3 DNA reads as TGCAGCGTCGCTCAGGGGGGTAGCAATCAGCCCCAGCATTTT. V gene TRBV29-1 combines with J gene TRBJ1-5, with TRBD1 matching 7 bases. The CDR3 consists of 14 residues. Trimming at V came to 6 bases and at J to 0 bases, leaving 5 bases not matched to a gene. Per germline, CDR1 SQVTM and CDR2 ANQGSEA. The entire variable domain, with the rest obtained from reference TRBV29-1 and TRBJ1-5, is as follows: SAVISQKPSRDICQRGTSLTIQCQVDSQVTMMFWYRQQPGQSLTLIATANQGSEATYESGFVIDKFPISRPNLTFSTLTVSNMSPEDSSIYLCSVAQGGSNQPQHFGDGTRLSIL.